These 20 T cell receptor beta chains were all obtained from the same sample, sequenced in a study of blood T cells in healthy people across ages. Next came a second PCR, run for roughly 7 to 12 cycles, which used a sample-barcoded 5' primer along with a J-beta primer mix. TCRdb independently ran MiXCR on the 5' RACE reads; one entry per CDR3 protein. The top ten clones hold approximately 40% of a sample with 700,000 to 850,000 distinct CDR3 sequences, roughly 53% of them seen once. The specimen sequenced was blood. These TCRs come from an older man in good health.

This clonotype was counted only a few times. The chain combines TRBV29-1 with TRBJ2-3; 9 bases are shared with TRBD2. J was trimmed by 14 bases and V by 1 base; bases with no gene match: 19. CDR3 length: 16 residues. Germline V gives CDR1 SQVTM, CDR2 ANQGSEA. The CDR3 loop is CSVEVNSGSRHRYAYF. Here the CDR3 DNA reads TGCAGCGTTGAAGTTAATAGCGGGAGTAGGCACAGATACGCGTATTTT.

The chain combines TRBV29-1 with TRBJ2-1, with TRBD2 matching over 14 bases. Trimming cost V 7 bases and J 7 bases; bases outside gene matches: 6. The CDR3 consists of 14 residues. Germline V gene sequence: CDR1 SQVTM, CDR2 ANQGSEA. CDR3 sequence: CSAFGTSGSNEQFF. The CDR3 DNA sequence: TGCAGCGCCTTTGGGACTAGCGGGAGTAATGAGCAGTTCTTC.

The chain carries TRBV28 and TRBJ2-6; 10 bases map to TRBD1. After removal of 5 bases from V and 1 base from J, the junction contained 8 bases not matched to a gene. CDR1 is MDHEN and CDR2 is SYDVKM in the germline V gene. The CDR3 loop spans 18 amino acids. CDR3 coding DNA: TGTGCCAGCAGTCCGACTCGGGGACAGGGGTCTGGGGCCAACGTCCTGACTTTC. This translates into CASSPTRGQGSGANVLTF.

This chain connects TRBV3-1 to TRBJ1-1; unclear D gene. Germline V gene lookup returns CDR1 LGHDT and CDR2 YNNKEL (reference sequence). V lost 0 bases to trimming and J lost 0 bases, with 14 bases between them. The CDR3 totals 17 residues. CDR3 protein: CASSQDPGSGMNTEAFF. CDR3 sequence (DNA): TGTGCCAGCAGCCAAGATCCGGGTTCCGGGATGAACACTGAAGCTTTCTTT.

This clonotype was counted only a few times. The CDR3 DNA reads TGTGCCAGCAGCGCGGGGGGGAGGTTCTCCTACAATGAGCAGTTCTTC. Translation gives CASSAGGRFSYNEQFF. This chain links TRBV11-3 with TRBJ2-1; 9 bases match TRBD2. Germline CDR1 and CDR2: SGHNT and YENEEA. This CDR3 has 16 amino acids. The V segment lost 5 bases and the J segment 0 bases; nucleotides outside the gene matches: 5.

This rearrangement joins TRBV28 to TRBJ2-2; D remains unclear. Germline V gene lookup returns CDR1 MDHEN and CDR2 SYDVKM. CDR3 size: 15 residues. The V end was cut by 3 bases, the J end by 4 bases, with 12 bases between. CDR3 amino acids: CASSLYRAATGELFF. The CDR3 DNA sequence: TGTGCCAGCAGTTTGTATAGGGCGGCCACCGGGGAGCTGTTTTTT.

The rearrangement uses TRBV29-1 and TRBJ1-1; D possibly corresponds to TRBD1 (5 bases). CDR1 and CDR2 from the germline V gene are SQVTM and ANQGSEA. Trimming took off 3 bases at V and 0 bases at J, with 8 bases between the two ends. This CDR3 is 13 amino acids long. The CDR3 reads CSVEGTLNTEAFF. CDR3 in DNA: TGCAGCGTTGAGGGGACCCTGAACACTGAAGCTTTCTTT.

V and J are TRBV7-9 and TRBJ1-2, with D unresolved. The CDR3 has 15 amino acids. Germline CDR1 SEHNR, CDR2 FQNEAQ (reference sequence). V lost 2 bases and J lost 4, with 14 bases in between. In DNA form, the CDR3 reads TGTGCCAGCAGCTTATCAAGACCTGACGTCTATGGCTACACCTTC. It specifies CASSLSRPDVYGYTF.

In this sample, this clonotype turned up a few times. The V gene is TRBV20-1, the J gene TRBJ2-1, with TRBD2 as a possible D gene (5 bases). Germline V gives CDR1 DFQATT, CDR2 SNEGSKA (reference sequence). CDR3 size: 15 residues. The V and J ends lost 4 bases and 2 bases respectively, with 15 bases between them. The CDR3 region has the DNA TGCAGTGCTAATTCCCCAGCGGCCACCTACAATGAGCAGTTCTTC. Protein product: CSANSPAATYNEQFF.

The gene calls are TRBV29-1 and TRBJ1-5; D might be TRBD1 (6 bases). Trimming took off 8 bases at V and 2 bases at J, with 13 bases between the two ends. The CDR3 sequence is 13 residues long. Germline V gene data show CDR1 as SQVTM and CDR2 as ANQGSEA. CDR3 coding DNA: TGCAGCTTCTCACGGGGGCGCAATCAGCCCCAGCATTTT. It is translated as CSFSRGRNQPQHF. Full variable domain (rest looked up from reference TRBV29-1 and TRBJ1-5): SAVISQKPSRDICQRGTSLTIQCQVDSQVTMMFWYRQQPGQSLTLIATANQGSEATYESGFVIDKFPISRPNLTFSTLTVSNMSPEDSSIYLCSFSRGRNQPQHFGDGTRLSIL.

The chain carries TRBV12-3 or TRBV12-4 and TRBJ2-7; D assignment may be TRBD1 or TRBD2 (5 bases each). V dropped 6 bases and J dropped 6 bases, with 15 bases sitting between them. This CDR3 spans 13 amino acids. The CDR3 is CASSSGTWSEQYF. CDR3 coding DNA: TGTGCCAGCAGCTCCGGGACGTGGAGCGAGCAGTACTTC.

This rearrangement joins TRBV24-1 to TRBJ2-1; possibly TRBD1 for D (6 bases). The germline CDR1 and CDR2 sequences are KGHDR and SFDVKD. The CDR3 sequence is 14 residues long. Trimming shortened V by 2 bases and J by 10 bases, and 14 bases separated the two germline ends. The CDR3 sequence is CATSDSPQGKEQFF. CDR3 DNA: TGTGCCACCAGTGATTCACCCCAGGGGAAGGAGCAGTTCTTC.

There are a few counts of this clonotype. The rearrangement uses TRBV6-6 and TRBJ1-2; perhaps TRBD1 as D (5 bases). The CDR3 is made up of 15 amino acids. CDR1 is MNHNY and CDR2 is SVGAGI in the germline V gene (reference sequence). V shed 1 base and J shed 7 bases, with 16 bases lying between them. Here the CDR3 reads CASSYWEAGLGGYTF. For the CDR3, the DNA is TGTGCCAGCAGTTACTGGGAGGCAGGGCTGGGTGGCTACACCTTC.

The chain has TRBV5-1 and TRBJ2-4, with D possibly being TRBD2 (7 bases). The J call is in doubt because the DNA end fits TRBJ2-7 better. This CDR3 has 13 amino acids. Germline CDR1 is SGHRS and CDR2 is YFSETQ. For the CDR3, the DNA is TGCGCCAGCAGCAGCGAGGGGGGGAACGAGCAGTACTTC. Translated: CASSSEGGNEQYF.

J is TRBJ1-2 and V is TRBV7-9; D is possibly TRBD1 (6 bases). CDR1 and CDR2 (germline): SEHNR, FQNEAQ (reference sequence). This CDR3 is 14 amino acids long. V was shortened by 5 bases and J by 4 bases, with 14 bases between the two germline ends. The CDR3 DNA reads TGTGCCAGCAGCGCTAGTGACAGGATCTATGGCTACACCTTC. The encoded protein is CASSASDRIYGYTF.

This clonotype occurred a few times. As DNA, the CDR3 is TGTGCCAGCAGCTTAGATCGGGTAGGGGGAGCAACTAATGAAAAACTGTTTTTT. Translated, it gives CASSLDRVGGATNEKLFF. The genes are TRBV11-2 and TRBJ1-4; tentative D call: TRBD1 (6 bases). The CDR3 totals 18 residues. Between the trimmed V and J ends, which lost 0 bases and 0 bases, there was a span of 14 bases. Germline V gene lookup returns CDR1 SGHAT and CDR2 FQNNGV.

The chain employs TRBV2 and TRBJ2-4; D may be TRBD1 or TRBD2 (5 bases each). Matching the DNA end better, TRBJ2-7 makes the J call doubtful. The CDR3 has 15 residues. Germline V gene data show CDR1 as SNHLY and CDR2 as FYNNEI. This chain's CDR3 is CASSEMDTGTYEQYF. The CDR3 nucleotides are TGTGCCAGCAGTGAAATGGACACGGGAACCTACGAGCAGTACTTC.

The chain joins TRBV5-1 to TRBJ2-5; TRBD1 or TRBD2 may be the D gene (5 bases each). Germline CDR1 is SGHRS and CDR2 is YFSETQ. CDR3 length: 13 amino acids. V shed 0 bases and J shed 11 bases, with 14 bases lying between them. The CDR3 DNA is TGCGCCAGCAGCTTGGACAGGCCCGAGGGGCAGTACTTC. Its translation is CASSLDRPEGQYF.

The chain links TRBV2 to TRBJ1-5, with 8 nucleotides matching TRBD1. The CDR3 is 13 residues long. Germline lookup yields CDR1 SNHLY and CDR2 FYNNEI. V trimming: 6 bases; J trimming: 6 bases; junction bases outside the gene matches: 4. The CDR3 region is CASSKDRVQPQHF. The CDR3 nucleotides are TGTGCCAGCAGCAAGGACAGGGTTCAGCCCCAGCATTTT. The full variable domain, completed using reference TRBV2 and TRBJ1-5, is EPEVTQTPSHQVTQMGQEVILRCVPISNHLYFYWYRQILGQKVEFLVSFYNNEISEKSEIFDDQFSVERPDGSNFTLKIRSTKLEDSAMYFCASSKDRVQPQHFGDGTRLSIL.

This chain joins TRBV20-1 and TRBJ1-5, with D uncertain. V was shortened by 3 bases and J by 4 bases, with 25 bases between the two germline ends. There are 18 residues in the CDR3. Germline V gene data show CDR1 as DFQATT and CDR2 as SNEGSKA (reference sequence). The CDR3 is CSASSREITLGLNQPQHF. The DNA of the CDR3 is TGCAGTGCTAGCTCTCGGGAGATCACACTTGGCCTAAATCAGCCCCAGCATTTT.